In its sample, the clone carrying this TCR beta chain was seen many times. Its matching antigen is unknown. Libraries for TCR beta were made by quantitative 5'-RACE with molecular barcodes. TCRdb passed the 5' RACE reads through MiXCR, listing each CDR3 protein once. The repertoire consists of 220,000 or so distinct CDR3 sequences, with over 9.5% occurring once and the leading ten covering 20% to 25%. These data come from a study of CD8 T cells in ankylosing spondylitis. Study-level results: Several of the motif variants were reported before in synovial fluid and blood from reactive arthritis. Peripheral blood samples showed relatively rare disease-linked clones, and these clones were CD8+. Among TCR beta sequences, a motif of under ten highly homologous variants appeared characteristic of ankylosing spondylitis blood.

Germline V gene sequence: CDR1 SGHRS, CDR2 YFSETQ. The CDR3 length is 14 residues. V gave up 4 bases and J gave up 7 bases, with 15 bases separating them. V usage is TRBV5-1 and J usage is TRBJ1-5; the D gene is possibly TRBD1 (5 bases). The source is a male donor with ankylosing spondylitis or in good health (not recorded which). Sequenced: blood, either unsorted or a sorted T cell fraction (not recorded which). The CDR3 region has the DNA TGCGCCAGCAGCCTCGGGGGGGGTCAACAGCCCCAGCATTTT. As protein: CASSLGGGQQPQHF. Complete variable domain (other parts from reference TRBV5-1 and TRBJ1-5): KAGVTQTPRYLIKTRGQQVTLSCSPISGHRSVSWYQQTPGQGLQFLFEYFSETQRNKGNFPGRFSGRQFSNSRSEMNVSTLELGDSALYLCASSLGGGQQPQHFGDGTRLSIL.